This T cell receptor (beta chain) comes out of a study of blood T cell repertoires in COVID-19. The wider study: Whether acute or convalescent, the COVID-19 samples came from the United States, Italy and Spain.

Germline CDR1 reads SGHTA; CDR2 reads FQGNSA. The germline V and J ends were trimmed by 1 base and 5 bases, with 14 bases remaining between them. The CDR3 runs to 15 residues. Some clones are missing from TCRdb's copy, which holds only in-frame ones; the method was immunoSEQ multiplex PCR. The sample records 210,000 or so clones, about nine tenths being singletons. The chain couples TRBV7-2 to TRBJ1-2; unclear D gene. The TCR sequence derives from a man aged 50 to 60 with acute or convalescent COVID-19. Sequencing input: peripheral blood. Here the CDR3 reads CASSLVYTPRYGYTF. CDR3 nucleotides: TGTGCCAGCAGCTTAGTTTACACCCCTAGGTATGGCTACACCTTC.